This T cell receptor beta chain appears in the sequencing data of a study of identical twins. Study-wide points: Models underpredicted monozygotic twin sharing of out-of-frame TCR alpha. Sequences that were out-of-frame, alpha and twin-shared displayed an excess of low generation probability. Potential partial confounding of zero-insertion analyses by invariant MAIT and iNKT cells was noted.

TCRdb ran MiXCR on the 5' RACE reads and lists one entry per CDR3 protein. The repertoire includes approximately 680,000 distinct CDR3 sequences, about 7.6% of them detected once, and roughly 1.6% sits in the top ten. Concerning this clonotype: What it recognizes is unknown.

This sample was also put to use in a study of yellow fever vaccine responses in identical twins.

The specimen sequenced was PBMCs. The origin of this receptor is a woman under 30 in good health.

The CDR3 region has the DNA TGTGCTAGTGGTTTGCCCCCGGGACAGGGGAGCTACGAGCAGTACTTC. This encodes CASGLPPGQGSYEQYF. The V call is TRBV12-5, the J call TRBJ2-7, with 10 nucleotides matching TRBD1. CDR3 length equals 16 residues. The germline CDR1 and CDR2 sequences are LGHNT and FRNRAP. Trimming cost V 2 bases and J 3 bases; bases outside gene matches: 7.